What follows are 32 T cell receptor beta chains derived from one specimen sequenced in a study of beta chain features in type 1 diabetes. Of the isolated RNA, all was reverse transcribed, and so the sequenced material was expressed TCRB transcripts. Measured with immunoSEQ multiplex PCR; TCRdb has only the in-frame clones, and not every one. This table holds about 340,000 clones, under 8.5% found once. Sequencing was done on a sample of central memory CD4+ T cells from blood. These receptors came from a woman in her late teens or twenties in good health.

The sample holds a few counts of this clone. Different DNA sequences within this sample yield the same CDR3. The rearrangement uses TRBV7-9 and TRBJ1-5, with a possible D match to TRBD1 (5 bases). Germline V gene data show CDR1 as SEHNR and CDR2 as FQNEAQ (reference sequence). This CDR3 has 14 amino acids. Trimming removed 4 bases at V and 2 bases at J, with 9 bases between. The CDR3 coding sequence is TGTGCCAGCAGCTCCGCGGGGGGCAATCAGCCCCAGCATTTT. Translating gives CASSSAGGNQPQHF.

This clone appeared a few times. The chain combines TRBV10-2 with TRBJ2-7, with unresolved D. Germline values: CDR1 WSHSY, CDR2 SAAADI. The V end lost 2 bases, the J end lost 3 bases, and 5 bases lay between the germline ends. This CDR3 has 12 residues. CDR3 in amino acids: CASSELGYEQYF. Written as DNA, the CDR3 is TGCGCCAGCAGTGAGCTAGGCTACGAGCAGTACTTC.

This clone was recorded many times. The chain recombines TRBV5-1 with TRBJ1-4, with D possibly matching TRBD1 (5 bases). The germline CDR1 and CDR2 sequences are SGHRS and YFSETQ. The CDR3 loop spans 14 amino acids. Trimming took 4 bases from V and 4 from J, leaving 11 bases between them. The CDR3 loop reads CASSPGPINEKLFF. CDR3 in DNA: TGCGCCAGCAGCCCGGGACCGATTAATGAAAAACTGTTTTTT.

The sample holds a few counts of this clone. The chain joins TRBV4-2 to TRBJ2-2; tentative D call: TRBD2 (5 bases). The CDR3 spans 20 residues. Between the trimmed V and J ends, which lost 3 bases and 3 bases, there was a span of 26 bases. Per germline, CDR1 LGHNA and CDR2 YNFKEQ. The CDR3 here is CASSQNSAGVHHRDTGELFF. CDR3 bases: TGTGCCAGCAGCCAGAATAGCGCGGGTGTACATCACCGGGACACCGGGGAGCTGTTTTTT.

This clone was recorded a few times. The CDR3 DNA sequence: TGTGCCAGCAGCTTACAGATGAACACTGAAGCTTTCTTT. It is translated as CASSLQMNTEAFF. The chain joins TRBV7-6 to TRBJ1-1, with no clear D. Trimming shortened V by 2 bases and J by 0 bases, and 4 bases separated the two germline ends. Looked up from germline, CDR1 is SGHVS and CDR2 is FNYEAQ. The CDR3 is made up of 13 amino acids.

V usage is TRBV5-4 and J usage is TRBJ1-2; possible D gene TRBD1, 6 bases. CDR1 is SGHNT and CDR2 is YYREEE in the germline V gene (reference sequence). The CDR3 sequence is 15 residues long. Trimming took 4 bases from V and 4 from J, leaving 17 bases between them. In DNA, the CDR3 is TGTGCCAGCAGCCCCCGGGGAGGGGGTGGCTATGGCTACACCTTC. Translation: CASSPRGGGGYGYTF.

The V and J genes are TRBV6-6 and TRBJ2-7, with 7 bases aligning to TRBD1. This CDR3 contains 14 residues. From germline, CDR1 is MNHNY and CDR2 SVGAGI (reference sequence). The V and J ends lost 2 bases and 4 bases, in that order; junction bases with no gene match: 5. CDR3 sequence: CASSYKGAAYEQYF. The DNA for the CDR3 is TGTGCCAGCAGTTACAAGGGGGCGGCTTACGAGCAGTACTTC.

There are a few counts of this clone. The CDR3 DNA is TGTGCCAGCAGGAATCCAGGGACATATGGCTACACCTTC. It specifies CASRNPGTYGYTF. This chain connects TRBV28 to TRBJ1-2; a possible D gene is TRBD1 (6 bases). CDR1 is MDHEN, CDR2 SYDVKM, per germline. This CDR3 contains 13 residues. Deletions cut 6 bases from V and 5 bases from J, with 13 bases between.

This clone has only a few counts. This sequence joins TRBV5-5 and TRBJ2-5; D is possibly TRBD2 (6 bases). This CDR3 comprises 15 residues. Germline CDR1 reads SGHKS; CDR2 reads YYEKEE (reference sequence). The V end was cut by 1 base, the J end by 2 bases, with 12 bases between. As DNA, the CDR3 is TGTGCCAGCAGCTTGTACGCGGGACGGCAAGAGACCCAGTACTTC. Translating it yields CASSLYAGRQETQYF.

This clone was observed a handful of times. The chain uses TRBV9 and TRBJ2-4, with TRBD1 identical over 9 bases. The germline V gene has CDR1 SGDLS and CDR2 YYNGEE. With 0 bases clipped from V and 5 bases from J, the junction kept 3 bases outside the gene matches. The CDR3 is 15 residues long. CDR3 protein: CASSVAGQGENIQYF. The CDR3 DNA sequence: TGTGCCAGCAGCGTAGCGGGACAGGGAGAAAACATTCAGTACTTC.

This clone was counted ten times or more. J is TRBJ2-5 and V is TRBV28; D not resolved. CDR3 length: 14 amino acids. The germline V and J ends were trimmed by 3 bases and 0 bases, with 8 bases remaining between them. Germline CDR1 and CDR2: MDHEN and SYDVKM. The CDR3 DNA follows: TGTGCCAGCAGTTTCGGGCAAAACCAAGAGACCCAGTACTTC. This sequence encodes CASSFGQNQETQYF.

This sequence joins TRBV6-5 and TRBJ1-1; 8 bases agree with TRBD1. This CDR3 spans 13 amino acids. Germline values: CDR1 MNHEY, CDR2 SVGAGI. J was trimmed by 10 bases and V by 7 bases; bases with no gene match: 11. The CDR3 bases are TGTGCCAGCATCAGGGGGCGCGGGGAGAGAGCTTTCTTT. Amino acids: CASIRGRGERAFF.

This clone was observed many times. The rearrangement uses TRBV7-2 and TRBJ2-7; 8 bases map to TRBD2. The CDR3 is 16 residues long. The V segment lost 4 bases and the J segment 2 bases; nucleotides outside the gene matches: 10. Germline CDR1 SGHTA, CDR2 FQGNSA. CDR3 residues: CASSSTSGLVAYEQYF. The CDR3 DNA follows: TGTGCCAGCAGCTCAACCTCGGGACTAGTTGCCTACGAGCAGTACTTC.

This clone was counted a few times. As DNA, the CDR3 is TGTGCCAGCAGTTTAGGAGGGGCCGCTAGCTCCTACAATGAGCAGTTCTTC. Protein product: CASSLGGAASSYNEQFF. V usage is TRBV28 and J usage is TRBJ2-1; tentative D call: TRBD2 (6 bases). With 2 bases removed from V and 0 bases from J, the gap between germline ends came to 14 bases. Germline values: CDR1 MDHEN, CDR2 SYDVKM. The CDR3 runs 17 residues.

A remark on this clone: A much more abundant neighbour one base away suggests this may be a read error. The chain couples TRBV4-1 to TRBJ2-2; TRBD1 matches at 10 bases. Unmatched junction bases numbered 8, after V lost 3 bases and J lost 4 bases. Germline values: CDR1 MGHRA, CDR2 YSYEKL. The CDR3 contains 17 residues. In DNA, the CDR3 is TGCGCCAGCAGCCATATGGGCCGGGACAGGGGCACCGGGGAGCTGTTTTTT. It yields the protein CASSHMGRDRGTGELFF.

This clone was recorded a few times. The chain joins TRBV27 to TRBJ1-2, with TRBD1 matching over 10 bases. Trimming removed 0 bases from V and 5 bases from J; junction bases left unmatched: 6. This CDR3 spans 16 amino acids. The germline CDR1 and CDR2 sequences are MNHEY and SMNVEV (reference sequence). CDR3 sequence: CASSLSGTGARYGYTF. CDR3 bases: TGTGCCAGCAGTTTATCCGGGACAGGGGCGAGGTATGGCTACACCTTC.

The chain combines TRBV4-3 with TRBJ1-2; TRBD1 agrees at 8 bases. V trimming: 0 bases; J trimming: 3 bases; junction bases outside the gene matches: 3. CDR1 and CDR2 (germline): LGHNA, YSLEER. This CDR3 contains 15 residues. The CDR3 reads CASSQDMDRDYGYTF. In DNA form, the CDR3 reads TGCGCCAGCAGCCAAGATATGGACAGGGACTATGGCTACACCTTC.

The gene calls are TRBV28 and TRBJ2-7; TRBD1 might be the D (5 bases). CDR3 length: 12 amino acids. Deletions cut 6 bases from V and 7 bases from J, with 13 bases between. From germline, CDR1 is MDHEN and CDR2 SYDVKM. This CDR3 reads CASSPRQFEQYF. The CDR3 DNA follows: TGTGCCAGCAGCCCCCGACAGTTTGAGCAGTACTTC.

The sample holds a few counts of this clone. The chain combines TRBV27 with TRBJ2-5, with 15 bases fitting TRBD2. Germline V gives CDR1 MNHEY, CDR2 SMNVEV (reference sequence). The junction had 8 bases not matched to a gene; V was cut back by 10 bases and J by 5 bases. This CDR3 contains 15 residues. CDR3 protein: CATRTSGRAWETQYF. The CDR3 nucleotides read TGTGCCACCAGGACTAGCGGGAGGGCCTGGGAGACCCAGTACTTC.

Only a few counts were recorded for this clone. The rearrangement joins TRBV6-5 to TRBJ2-1, with 9 positions matching TRBD2. V trimming: 5 bases; J trimming: 5 bases; junction bases outside the gene matches: 7. CDR3 length: 15 amino acids. The V gene's germline CDR1 is MNHEY and CDR2 SVGAGI. CDR3 in amino acids: CASSRGLAENNEQFF. Here the CDR3 DNA reads TGTGCCAGCAGTCGGGGACTAGCAGAAAACAATGAGCAGTTCTTC.

V and J are TRBV5-8 and TRBJ2-1; D possibly corresponds to TRBD2 (7 bases). The CDR3 is 17 residues long. CDR1 is SGHTS and CDR2 is YDEGEE in the germline V gene. V dropped 0 bases and J dropped 0 bases, with 13 bases sitting between them. CDR3 DNA: TGTGCCAGCAGCTTGGGAAGCGGGACAAGCTCCTACAATGAGCAGTTCTTC. Translated: CASSLGSGTSSYNEQFF.

This clone was counted only a few times. The chain is built from TRBV10-3 and TRBJ1-2; 9 bases map to TRBD1. J was trimmed by 12 bases and V by 4 bases; bases with no gene match: 9. Germline values: CDR1 ENHRY, CDR2 SYGVKD. The CDR3 spans 13 residues. This CDR3 reads CAISGETGGQDTF. CDR3 bases: TGTGCCATCAGTGGGGAAACAGGGGGCCAGGACACCTTC.

This clone has a count of ten or more. The chain recombines TRBV2 with TRBJ1-5; D not resolved. Trimming stripped 4 bases from V and 1 base from J, with 8 bases between. The CDR3 extends over 14 amino acids. The germline V gene encodes CDR1 SNHLY and CDR2 FYNNEI. CDR3 loop: CASSALDSNQPQHF. In DNA form, the CDR3 reads TGTGCCAGCAGTGCCTTGGACAGCAATCAGCCCCAGCATTTT.

The chain carries TRBV9 and TRBJ1-5, with D possibly TRBD1 on 5 matching bases. Germline CDR1 is SGDLS and CDR2 is YYNGEE. The CDR3 is made up of 15 amino acids. The V gene lost 5 bases and the J gene lost 6 bases, with 18 bases spanning the gap. The chain's CDR3 is CASSLDPGGGQPQHF. CDR3 bases: TGTGCCAGCAGTCTTGACCCCGGGGGAGGTCAGCCCCAGCATTTT.

This clone has only a few counts. This chain links TRBV7-3 with TRBJ2-2; D is undetermined. Germline V lookup: CDR1 SGHTA, CDR2 FQGTGA. V was pared by 5 bases and J by 6 bases, with 13 bases between. The CDR3 runs 14 residues. CDR3 in amino acids: CASSVQPTPGELFF. The CDR3 coding sequence is TGTGCCAGCAGCGTACAACCGACACCCGGGGAGCTGTTTTTT.

This chain links TRBV5-4 with TRBJ2-3; D may be TRBD2 (5 bases). V lost 4 bases and J lost 5, with 17 bases in between. Germline lookup yields CDR1 SGHNT and CDR2 YYREEE (reference sequence). CDR3 length equals 15 residues. The CDR3 nucleotides read TGTGCCAGCAGCCTAGGACCCCACGGGGAAGATACGCAGTATTTT. This encodes CASSLGPHGEDTQYF.

This clone was counted between two and nine times. CDR3 in DNA: TGCGCCAGCAGTGGGACAGGGGGCTATTCCGGGGAGCTGTTTTTT. It codes for CASSGTGGYSGELFF. This chain links TRBV10-2 with TRBJ2-2; 11 nucleotides agree with TRBD1. CDR1 is WSHSY, CDR2 SAAADI, per germline. V was pared by 4 bases and J by 6 bases, with 4 bases of the junction left unmatched. CDR3 length equals 15 residues.

The CDR3 protein is CASSVSGRGRNYNEQFF. The CDR3 nucleotides are TGTGCCAGCAGTGTGAGCGGGAGGGGAAGGAACTACAATGAGCAGTTCTTC. V usage is TRBV2 and J usage is TRBJ2-1, with 10 bases fitting TRBD2. Germline V CDR1 and CDR2: SNHLY, FYNNEI. The CDR3 has 17 amino acids. The junction had 9 bases not matched to a gene; V was cut back by 4 bases and J by 3 bases.

This chain links TRBV19 with TRBJ2-1; 10 nucleotides align to TRBD2. The CDR3 spans 17 residues. The ends lost 1 base at V and 4 bases at J; junction bases unmatched: 7. Germline V CDR1 and CDR2: LNHDA, SQIVND (reference sequence). In DNA, the CDR3 is TGTGCCAGTAGTATAGGGACCGGACTAGCGGCATACAATGAGCAGTTCTTC. Translated, it gives CASSIGTGLAAYNEQFF.

The sample holds a few counts of this clone. The genes are TRBV28 and TRBJ1-2, with 7 bases aligning to TRBD1. This CDR3 has 13 amino acids. The J segment lost 7 bases and the V segment lost 5 bases, leaving 7 bases of the junction unmatched. The germline gives CDR1 MDHEN, CDR2 SYDVKM. The CDR3 DNA sequence: TGTGCCAGCAGTATGGGACAGCCTCCTGGCTACACCTTC. Amino acids: CASSMGQPPGYTF.

This clone turned up a few times. With a much larger clone just one base away, this may be a read error. The chain links TRBV7-8 to TRBJ2-3, with no clear D. Per germline, CDR1 SGHVS and CDR2 FQNEAQ. The ends were cut back, 5 bases at V and 1 base at J, with 1 base in the middle. This CDR3 is built from 11 residues. CDR3 sequence (DNA): TGTGCCAGCAGCCGCACAGATACGCAGTATTTT. Encoded protein: CASSRTDTQYF. The whole variable domain, filled in from reference TRBV7-8 and TRBJ2-3, reads GAGVSQSPRYKVAKRGQDVALRCDPISGHVSLFWYQQALGQGPEFLTYFQNEAQLDKSGLPSDRFFAERPEGSVSTLKIQRTQQEDSAVYLCASSRTDTQYFGPGTRLTVL.

The table lists this clone with a few counts. The chain is built from TRBV28 and TRBJ2-2; D not certain. CDR1 MDHEN and CDR2 SYDVKM come from the germline V gene. The CDR3 loop spans 13 amino acids. With 6 bases removed from V and 1 base from J, the gap between germline ends came to 6 bases. The CDR3 DNA reads TGTGCCAGCAGCGGTCTGAACACCGGGGAGCTGTTTTTT. Translating gives CASSGLNTGELFF.